This T cell receptor (beta chain) was documented in a study of blood T cell repertoires in COVID-19. Study summary: There were acute and convalescent COVID-19 samples, and they came from the United States, Italy and Spain. T cells, B-cell-depleted T cells, or PBMCs provided the cDNA or gDNA that served as material.

Authors' methods: Cell counts per sample came from amplifying reference gene primers. TCRdb's copy holds only in-frame clones and misses some; the assay was immunoSEQ multiplex PCR. Clonal size and the V and J genes are those of that table, whereas D and trimming came from the DNA. The sample holds about 380,000 clones, roughly 86% seen once. The receptor was isolated from a human donor with acute or convalescent COVID-19. The donor label of this sample is uncertain. Sequencing used peripheral blood.

The CDR3 sequence: CASNPGAGNYGYTF. The CDR3 DNA sequence: TGCGCCAGCAACCCTGGAGCAGGGAACTATGGCTACACCTTC. The genes are TRBV5-1 and TRBJ1-2; TRBD1 is a possible D gene (5 bases). The CDR3 length is 14 residues. Germline CDR1 SGHRS, CDR2 YFSETQ. The germline V and J ends were trimmed by 6 bases and 2 bases, with 14 bases remaining between them. Drawing the rest from reference TRBV5-1 and TRBJ1-2, the complete variable domain is KAGVTQTPRYLIKTRGQQVTLSCSPISGHRSVSWYQQTPGQGLQFLFEYFSETQRNKGNFPGRFSGRQFSNSRSEMNVSTLELGDSALYLCASNPGAGNYGYTFGSGTRLTVV.